This T cell receptor beta chain comes out of a study of CXCR3-negative and CXCR3-positive naive CD8 T cells. General observations from the study: Hydrophobicity was higher for TRB CDR3s found in CXCR3-positive naive cells than in CXCR3-negative naive cells. CXCR3-negative and CXCR3-positive naive cells shared comparable TRBV-TRBJ usage, but memory cells did not.

5' RACE that incorporated UMI labels was used to prepare the TRB cDNA libraries. TCRdb reanalyzed the 5' RACE reads and collapses them to one entry per CDR3 protein, without DNA. Reported are around 84,000 distinct CDR3 sequences; the ten largest clones contain around 0.82%. Notes on this clonotype: Its specificity is not known.

This TCR was sampled from a human donor in good health. Some clones in this sample may be carry-over from other donors' samples. Material for sequencing was naive CXCR3+ CD8+ T cells from blood. Noted subset: CD45RO-CCR7+CD27+CD95- naive CD8+ T cells expressing CXCR3 (TNR3+).

CDR3 amino acids: CASSPGGPGAIEQYF. The rearrangement joins TRBV28 to TRBJ2-7; no DNA is available, so the TRBD1 call from TCRdb remains unchecked. Germline V gene data show CDR1 as MDHEN and CDR2 as SYDVKM. This CDR3 has 15 amino acids.